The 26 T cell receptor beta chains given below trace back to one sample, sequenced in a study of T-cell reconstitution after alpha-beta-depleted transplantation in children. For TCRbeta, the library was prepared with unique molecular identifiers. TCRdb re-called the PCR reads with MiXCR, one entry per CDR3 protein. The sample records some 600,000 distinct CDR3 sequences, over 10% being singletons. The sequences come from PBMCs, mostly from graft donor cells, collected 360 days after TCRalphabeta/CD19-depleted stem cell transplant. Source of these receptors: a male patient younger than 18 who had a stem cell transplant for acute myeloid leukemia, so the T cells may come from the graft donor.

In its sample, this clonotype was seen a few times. Written as DNA, the CDR3 is TGTGCCAGCAGCCCCGGATGGCGGACAGGGATAATCTACGAGCAGTACTTC. Translation gives CASSPGWRTGIIYEQYF. The J gene is TRBJ2-7, the V gene TRBV9; TRBD1 agrees at 8 bases. Looked up from germline, CDR1 is SGDLS and CDR2 is YYNGEE. Trimming took 4 bases from V and 3 from J; bases not matched to a gene: 15. The CDR3 loop spans 17 amino acids.

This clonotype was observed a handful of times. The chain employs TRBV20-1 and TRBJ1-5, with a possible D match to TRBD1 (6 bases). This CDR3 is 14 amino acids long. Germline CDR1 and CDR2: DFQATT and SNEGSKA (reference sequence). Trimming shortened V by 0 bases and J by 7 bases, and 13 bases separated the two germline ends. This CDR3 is CSARDLRGGQPQHF. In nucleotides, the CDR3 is TGCAGTGCTAGAGATCTCAGGGGCGGCCAGCCCCAGCATTTT.

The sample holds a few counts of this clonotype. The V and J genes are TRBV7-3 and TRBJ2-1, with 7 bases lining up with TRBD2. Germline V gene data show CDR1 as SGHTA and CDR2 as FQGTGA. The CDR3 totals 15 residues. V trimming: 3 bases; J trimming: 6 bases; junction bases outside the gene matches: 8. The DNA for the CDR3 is TGTGCCAGCAGCTTCCTTAGCGGGCGTAGCAATGAGCAGTTCTTC. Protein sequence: CASSFLSGRSNEQFF.

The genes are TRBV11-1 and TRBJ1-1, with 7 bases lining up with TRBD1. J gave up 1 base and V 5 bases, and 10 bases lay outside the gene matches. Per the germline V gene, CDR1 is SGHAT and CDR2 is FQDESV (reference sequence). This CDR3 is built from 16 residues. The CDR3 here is CASSPREGQRNTEAFF. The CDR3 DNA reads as TGTGCCAGCAGCCCTCGCGAGGGACAGAGGAACACTGAAGCTTTCTTT.

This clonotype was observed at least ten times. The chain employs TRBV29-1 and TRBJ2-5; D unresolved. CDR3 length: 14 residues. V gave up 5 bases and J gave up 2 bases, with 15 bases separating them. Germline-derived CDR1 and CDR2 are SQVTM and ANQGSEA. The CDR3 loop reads CSVRGILAQETQYF. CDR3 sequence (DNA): TGCAGCGTTCGCGGAATACTTGCGCAAGAGACCCAGTACTTC.

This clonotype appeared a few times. This chain's CDR3 is CASSRPGQESEQYF. As DNA, the CDR3 is TGCGCCAGCAGCCGACCGGGACAGGAATCCGAGCAGTACTTC. V usage is TRBV5-1 and J usage is TRBJ2-7; 8 positions match TRBD1. From germline, CDR1 is SGHRS and CDR2 YFSETQ. The CDR3 sequence is 14 residues long. Trimming removed 4 bases from V and 6 bases from J; junction bases left unmatched: 9.

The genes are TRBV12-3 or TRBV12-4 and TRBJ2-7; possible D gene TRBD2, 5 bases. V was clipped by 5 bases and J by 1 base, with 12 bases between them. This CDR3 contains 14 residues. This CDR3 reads CASSRRSGSYEQYF. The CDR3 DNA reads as TGTGCCAGCAGTCGCCGCAGCGGATCCTACGAGCAGTACTTC.

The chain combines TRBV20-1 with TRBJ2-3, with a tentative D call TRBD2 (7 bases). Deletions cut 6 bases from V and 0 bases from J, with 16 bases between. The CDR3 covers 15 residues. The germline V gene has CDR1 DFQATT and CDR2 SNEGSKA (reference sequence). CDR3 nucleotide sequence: TGCAGTGCCGAGGGGGGGACATTTAGCACAGATACGCAGTATTTT. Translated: CSAEGGTFSTDTQYF.

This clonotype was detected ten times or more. CDR3: CASSPWTNRETQYF. The CDR3 DNA sequence: TGTGCCAGCAGCCCTTGGACTAATCGCGAGACCCAGTACTTC. The chain couples TRBV5-5 to TRBJ2-5; possible D gene TRBD2, 6 bases. The CDR3 extends over 14 amino acids. Germline loops: CDR1 SGHKS, CDR2 YYEKEE (reference sequence). Trimming removed 4 bases from V and 5 bases from J, with 15 bases in between.

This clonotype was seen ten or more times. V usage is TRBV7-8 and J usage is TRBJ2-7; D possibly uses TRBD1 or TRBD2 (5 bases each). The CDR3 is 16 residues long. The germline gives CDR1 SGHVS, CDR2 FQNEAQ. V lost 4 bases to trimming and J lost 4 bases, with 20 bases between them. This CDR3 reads CASSSPYEEGRYEQYF. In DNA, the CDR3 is TGTGCCAGCAGCTCCCCGTACGAAGAGGGGAGATACGAGCAGTACTTC.

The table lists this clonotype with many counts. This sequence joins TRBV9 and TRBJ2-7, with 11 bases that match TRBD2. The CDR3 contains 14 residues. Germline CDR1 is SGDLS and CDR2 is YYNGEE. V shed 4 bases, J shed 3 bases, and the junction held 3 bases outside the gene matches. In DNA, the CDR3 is TGTGCCAGCAGCCCGACTAGCGGGATCTACGAGCAGTACTTC. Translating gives CASSPTSGIYEQYF. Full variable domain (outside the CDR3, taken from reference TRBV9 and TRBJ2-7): DSGVTQTPKHLITATGQRVTLRCSPRSGDLSVYWYQQSLDQGLQFLIQYYNGEERAKGNILERFSAQQFPDLHSELNLSSLELGDSALYFCASSPTSGIYEQYFGPGTRLTVT.

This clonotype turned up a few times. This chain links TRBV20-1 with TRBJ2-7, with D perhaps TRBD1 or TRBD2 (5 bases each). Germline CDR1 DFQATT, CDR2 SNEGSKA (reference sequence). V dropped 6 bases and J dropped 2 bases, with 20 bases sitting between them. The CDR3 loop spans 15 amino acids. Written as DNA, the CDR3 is TGCAGTGCCACCTTACTAGACAGACCTACCTACGAGCAGTACTTC. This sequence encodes CSATLLDRPTYEQYF.

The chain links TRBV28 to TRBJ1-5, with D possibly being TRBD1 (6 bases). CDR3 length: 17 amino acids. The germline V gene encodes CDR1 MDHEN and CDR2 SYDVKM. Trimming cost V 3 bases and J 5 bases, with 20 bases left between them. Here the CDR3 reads CASSFPLTTGTDQPQHF. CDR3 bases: TGTGCCAGCAGTTTTCCCCTCACGACAGGAACTGATCAGCCCCAGCATTTT.

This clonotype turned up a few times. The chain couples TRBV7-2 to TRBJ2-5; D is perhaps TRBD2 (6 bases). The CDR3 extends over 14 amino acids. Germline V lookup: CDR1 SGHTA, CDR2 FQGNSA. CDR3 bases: TGTGCTACCCGAAGGGCGGGAACTCTAGAGACCCAGTACTTC. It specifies CATRRAGTLETQYF.

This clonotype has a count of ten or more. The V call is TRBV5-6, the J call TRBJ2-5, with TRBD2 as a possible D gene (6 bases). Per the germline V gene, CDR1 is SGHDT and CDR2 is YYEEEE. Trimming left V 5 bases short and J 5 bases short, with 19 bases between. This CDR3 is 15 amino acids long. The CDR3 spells CASSLPGLSPETQYF. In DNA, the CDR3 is TGTGCCAGCAGTTTACCGGGACTTTCGCCGGAGACCCAGTACTTC.

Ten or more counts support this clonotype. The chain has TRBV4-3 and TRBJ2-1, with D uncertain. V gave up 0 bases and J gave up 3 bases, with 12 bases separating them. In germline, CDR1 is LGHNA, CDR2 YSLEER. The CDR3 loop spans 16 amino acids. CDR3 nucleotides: TGCGCCAGCAGCCAAGACGGGTGGCAGGACTACAATGAGCAGTTCTTC. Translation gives CASSQDGWQDYNEQFF.

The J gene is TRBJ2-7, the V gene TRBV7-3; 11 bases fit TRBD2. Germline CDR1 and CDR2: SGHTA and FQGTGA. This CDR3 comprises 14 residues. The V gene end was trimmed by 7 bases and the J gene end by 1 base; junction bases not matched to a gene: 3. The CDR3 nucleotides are TGTGCCAGCACTCCTAGCGGGAGGTCCTACGAGCAGTACTTC. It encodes CASTPSGRSYEQYF. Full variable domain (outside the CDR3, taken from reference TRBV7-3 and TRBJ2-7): GAGVSQTPSNKVTEKGKYVELRCDPISGHTALYWYRQSLGQGPEFLIYFQGTGAADDSGLPNDRFFAVRPEGSVSTLKIQRTERGDSAVYLCASTPSGRSYEQYFGPGTRLTVT.

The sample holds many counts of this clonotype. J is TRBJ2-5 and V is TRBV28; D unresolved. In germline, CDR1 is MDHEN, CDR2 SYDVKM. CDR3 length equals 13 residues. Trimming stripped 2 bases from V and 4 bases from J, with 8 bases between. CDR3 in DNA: TGTGCCAGCAGTTTAGTAGGTAGAGAGACCCAGTACTTC. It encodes CASSLVGRETQYF.

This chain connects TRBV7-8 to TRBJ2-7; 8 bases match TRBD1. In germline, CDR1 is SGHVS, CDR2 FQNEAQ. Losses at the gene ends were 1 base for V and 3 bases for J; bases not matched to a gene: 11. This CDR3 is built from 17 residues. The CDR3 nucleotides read TGTGCCAGCAGCTTAGGGTTCCGGACAGGGAGGCTCTACGAGCAGTACTTC. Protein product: CASSLGFRTGRLYEQYF.

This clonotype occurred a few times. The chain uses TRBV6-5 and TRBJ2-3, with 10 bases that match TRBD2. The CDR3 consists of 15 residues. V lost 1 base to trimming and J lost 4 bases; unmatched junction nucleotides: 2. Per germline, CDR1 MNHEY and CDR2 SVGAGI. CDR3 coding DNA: TGTGCCAGCAGTTACTTACTAGCGGGGCCAGATACGCAGTATTTT. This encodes CASSYLLAGPDTQYF.

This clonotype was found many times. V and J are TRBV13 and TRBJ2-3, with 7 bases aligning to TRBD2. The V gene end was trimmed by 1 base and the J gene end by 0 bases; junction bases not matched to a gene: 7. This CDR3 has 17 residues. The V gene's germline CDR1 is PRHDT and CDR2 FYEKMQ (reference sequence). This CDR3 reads CASSLEGSGPSTDTQYF. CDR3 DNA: TGTGCCAGCAGCTTAGAAGGTAGCGGGCCCAGCACAGATACGCAGTATTTT.

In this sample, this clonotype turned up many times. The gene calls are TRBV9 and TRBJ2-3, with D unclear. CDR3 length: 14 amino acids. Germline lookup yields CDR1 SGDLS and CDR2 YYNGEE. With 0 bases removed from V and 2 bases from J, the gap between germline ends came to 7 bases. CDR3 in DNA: TGTGCCAGCAGCGTAGTCTCTTTCACAGATACGCAGTATTTT. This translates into CASSVVSFTDTQYF.

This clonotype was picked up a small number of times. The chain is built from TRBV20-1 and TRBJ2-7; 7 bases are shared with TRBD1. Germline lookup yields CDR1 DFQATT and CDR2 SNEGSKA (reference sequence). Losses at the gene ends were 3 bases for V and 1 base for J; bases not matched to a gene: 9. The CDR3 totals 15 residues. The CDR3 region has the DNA TGCAGTGCTAGGATCTCCGGGACAGTGTCCTACGAGCAGTACTTC. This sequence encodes CSARISGTVSYEQYF.

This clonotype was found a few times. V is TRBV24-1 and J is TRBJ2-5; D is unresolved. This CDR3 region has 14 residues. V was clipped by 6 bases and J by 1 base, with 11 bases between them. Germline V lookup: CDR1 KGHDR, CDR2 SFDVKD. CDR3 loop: CATSSERIQETQYF. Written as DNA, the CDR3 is TGTGCCACCAGTTCAGAACGGATCCAAGAGACCCAGTACTTC.

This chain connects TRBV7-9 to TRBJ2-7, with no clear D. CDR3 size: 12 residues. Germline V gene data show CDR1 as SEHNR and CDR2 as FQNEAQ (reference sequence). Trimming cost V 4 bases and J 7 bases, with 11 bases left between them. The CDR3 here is CASSSSLGEQYF. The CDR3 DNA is TGTGCCAGCAGCTCATCGTTGGGGGAGCAGTACTTC. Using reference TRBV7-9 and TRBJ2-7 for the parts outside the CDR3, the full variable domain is DTGVSQNPRHKITKRGQNVTFRCDPISEHNRLYWYRQTLGQGPEFLTYFQNEAQLEKSRLLSDRFSAERPKGSFSTLEIQRTEQGDSAMYLCASSSSLGEQYFGPGTRLTVT.

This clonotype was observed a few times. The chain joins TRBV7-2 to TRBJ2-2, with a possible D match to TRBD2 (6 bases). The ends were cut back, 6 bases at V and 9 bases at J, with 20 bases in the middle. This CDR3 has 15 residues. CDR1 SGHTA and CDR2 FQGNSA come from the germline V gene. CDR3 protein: CASSAAGSPRWELFF. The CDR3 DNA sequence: TGTGCCAGCAGTGCAGCGGGCTCCCCCCGTTGGGAGCTGTTTTTT.